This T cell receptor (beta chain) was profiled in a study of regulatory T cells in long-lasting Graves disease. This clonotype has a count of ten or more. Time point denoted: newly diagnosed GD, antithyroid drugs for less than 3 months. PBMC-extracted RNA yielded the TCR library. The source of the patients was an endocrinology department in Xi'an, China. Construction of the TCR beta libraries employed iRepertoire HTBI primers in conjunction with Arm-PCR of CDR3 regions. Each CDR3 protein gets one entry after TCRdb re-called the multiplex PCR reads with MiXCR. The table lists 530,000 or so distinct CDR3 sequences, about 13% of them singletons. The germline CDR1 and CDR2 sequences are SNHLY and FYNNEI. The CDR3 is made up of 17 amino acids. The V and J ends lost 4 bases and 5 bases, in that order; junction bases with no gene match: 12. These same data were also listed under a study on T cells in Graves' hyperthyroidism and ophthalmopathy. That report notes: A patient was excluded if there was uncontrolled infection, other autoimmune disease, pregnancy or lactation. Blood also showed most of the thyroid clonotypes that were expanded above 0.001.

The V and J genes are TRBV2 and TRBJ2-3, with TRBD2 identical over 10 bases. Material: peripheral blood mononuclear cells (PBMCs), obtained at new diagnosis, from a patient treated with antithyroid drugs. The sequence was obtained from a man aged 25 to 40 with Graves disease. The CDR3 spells CASSGLLAGVRQDTQYF. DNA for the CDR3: TGTGCCAGCAGTGGACTTCTAGCGGGAGTAAGGCAAGATACGCAGTATTTT.